This T cell receptor beta chain was obtained from a study of shared clonotypes between healthy human individuals. Profiling relied on immunoSEQ multiplex PCR, and the TCRdb table lists in-frame clones only, not all of them. Here the sample spans 1.5 million to 2.5 million clones, about 94% being singletons. Positively selected for CCR7, the CD45RO-negative cells used as naive CD8 cells excluded terminally differentiated effector memory CD45RA+ cells. Trimming left V 3 bases short and J 1 base short, with 7 bases between. The germline CDR1 and CDR2 sequences are SGDLS and YYNGEE. The CDR3 sequence is 13 residues long.

The chain uses TRBV9 and TRBJ2-5; D uncertain. This TCR derives from a young man in good health. The sequencing sample was made of naive CD8+ T cells sorted from blood. CDR3 in DNA: TGTGCCAGCAGCGAGTTGGGCCAAGAGACCCAGTACTTC. Its translation: CASSELGQETQYF.